This is a list of T cell receptor beta chains from one sample in a study of shared clonotypes between healthy human individuals. Using immunoSEQ multiplex PCR, the repertoire was profiled, and TCRdb retains in-frame clones only, with some absent. The sample records a few hundred thousand clones, about 69% being singletons. Sequenced input: memory CD4+ T cells sorted from blood. These receptors all come from a man aged 30 to 45 in good health. Both conserved end residues are part of each CDR3. Each record gives: J gene, clone size, D gene, V gene, CDR3 protein, CDR3 DNA. D genes are given only for firm matches. Size is omitted from some rows. Given values are once, few, many or a class for expanded clones.

j_call: TRBJ1-3; clone_size: -; d_call: -; v_call: TRBV10-3; cdr3_aa: CAISDSTNSGNTIYF; cdr3_nt: TGTGCCATCAGTGATTCGACGAACTCTGGAAACACCATATATTTT
j_call: TRBJ1-4; clone_size: -; d_call: TRBD1; v_call: TRBV11-2; cdr3_aa: CASSLGTGVYEKLFF; cdr3_nt: TGTGCCAGCAGCTTAGGTACAGGGGTGTATGAAAAACTGTTTTTT
j_call: TRBJ1-2; clone_size: -; d_call: -; v_call: TRBV19; cdr3_aa: CASRDVFSGYTF; cdr3_nt: TGTGCCAGTCGGGACGTGTTCTCTGGCTACACCTTC
j_call: TRBJ1-1; clone_size: -; d_call: -; v_call: TRBV4-3; cdr3_aa: CASSQQEGGTEAFF; cdr3_nt: TGCGCCAGCAGCCAACAAGAAGGTGGGACTGAAGCTTTCTTT
j_call: TRBJ1-2; clone_size: -; d_call: -; v_call: TRBV21-1; cdr3_aa: CASSYTARDRANYGYTF; cdr3_nt: TGTGCCAGCAGCTACACCGCGCGGGACAGGGCCAACTATGGCTACACCTTC
j_call: TRBJ1-1; clone_size: -; d_call: -; v_call: TRBV19; cdr3_aa: CASSIVNRVGTEAFF; cdr3_nt: TGTGCCAGTAGTATAGTAAACAGGGTCGGCACTGAAGCTTTCTTT
j_call: TRBJ2-7; clone_size: once; d_call: TRBD2; v_call: TRBV7-2; cdr3_aa: CASSDTSGATYEQYF; cdr3_nt: TGTGCCAGCAGCGACACTAGCGGGGCAACCTACGAGCAGTACTTC
j_call: TRBJ2-5; clone_size: many; d_call: TRBD2; v_call: TRBV2; cdr3_aa: CASSFSAGGETQYF; cdr3_nt: TGTGCCAGCTCTTTCTCGGCGGGGGGAGAGACCCAGTACTTC
j_call: TRBJ2-5; clone_size: few; d_call: TRBD2; v_call: TRBV18; cdr3_aa: CASSPTSGQETQYF; cdr3_nt: TGTGCCAGCTCACCAACTAGCGGACAAGAGACCCAGTACTTC
j_call: TRBJ2-7; clone_size: -; d_call: -; v_call: TRBV21-1; cdr3_aa: CASSMGGLAGLEQYF; cdr3_nt: TGTGCCAGCAGCATGGGTGGACTAGCGGGTCTCGAGCAGTACTTC
j_call: TRBJ1-4; clone_size: -; d_call: -; v_call: TRBV28; cdr3_aa: CASNSPPAGNEKLFF; cdr3_nt: TGTGCCAGCAACTCGCCCCCGGCAGGGAATGAAAAACTGTTTTTT
j_call: TRBJ2-5; clone_size: -; d_call: -; v_call: TRBV7-3; cdr3_aa: CASSFIGEETQYF; cdr3_nt: TGTGCCAGCAGCTTCATAGGGGAAGAGACCCAGTACTTC
j_call: TRBJ2-3; clone_size: once; d_call: TRBD2; v_call: TRBV6-1; cdr3_aa: CASRLAGADTQYF; cdr3_nt: TGTGCCAGTCGACTAGCGGGAGCGGATACGCAGTATTTT
j_call: TRBJ1-2; clone_size: -; d_call: -; v_call: TRBV6-6; cdr3_aa: CASSYTFRDNYF; cdr3_nt: TGTGCCAGCAGTTACACCTTCCGGGACAACTACTTC
j_call: TRBJ1-1; clone_size: few; d_call: -; v_call: TRBV2; cdr3_aa: CASSKGLIDTEAFF; cdr3_nt: TGTGCCAGCAGTAAGGGGCTTATCGACACTGAAGCTTTCTTT
j_call: TRBJ2-5; clone_size: -; d_call: -; v_call: TRBV19; cdr3_aa: CASSNGGTGETQYF; cdr3_nt: TGTGCCAGTAGTAACGGGGGCACTGGGGAGACCCAGTACTTC
j_call: TRBJ1-5; clone_size: -; d_call: -; v_call: TRBV18; cdr3_aa: CASSPVRGNQPQHF; cdr3_nt: TGTGCCAGCTCACCAGTACGGGGCAATCAGCCCCAGCATTTT
j_call: TRBJ2-3; clone_size: -; d_call: -; v_call: TRBV5-1; cdr3_aa: CASSYQGGAHTDTQYF; cdr3_nt: TGCGCCAGCAGCTACCAAGGGGGTGCACACACAGATACGCAGTATTTT
j_call: TRBJ2-1; clone_size: -; d_call: -; v_call: TRBV7-7; cdr3_aa: CASSPSDSYNEQFF; cdr3_nt: TGTGCTAGCAGCCCTTCGGACTCTTACAATGAGCAGTTCTTC
j_call: TRBJ2-1; clone_size: -; d_call: TRBD1; v_call: TRBV7-9; cdr3_aa: CASSWDRGRFEQFF; cdr3_nt: TGTGCCAGCAGCTGGGACAGGGGGCGTTTTGAGCAGTTCTTC
j_call: TRBJ2-7; clone_size: -; d_call: -; v_call: TRBV5-1; cdr3_aa: CASSLYQSSYEQYF; cdr3_nt: TGCGCCAGCAGCTTGTACCAGAGCTCCTACGAGCAGTACTTC
j_call: TRBJ2-1; clone_size: -; d_call: -; v_call: TRBV25-1; cdr3_aa: CASSVSDSNSYNEQFF; cdr3_nt: TGTGCCAGCAGTGTCTCGGACTCCAACTCCTACAATGAGCAGTTCTTC
j_call: TRBJ2-7; clone_size: -; d_call: -; v_call: TRBV5-1; cdr3_aa: CASSRDTEYEQYF; cdr3_nt: TGCGCCAGCAGTCGGGACACCGAGTACGAGCAGTACTTC
j_call: TRBJ1-1; clone_size: -; d_call: -; v_call: TRBV4-2; cdr3_aa: CASSQATGGDITEAFF; cdr3_nt: TGTGCCAGCAGCCAAGCAACCGGAGGGGATATTACTGAAGCTTTCTTT
j_call: TRBJ2-3; clone_size: -; d_call: TRBD2; v_call: TRBV5-1; cdr3_aa: CASSFSGRVITDTQYF; cdr3_nt: TGCGCCAGCAGCTTTAGCGGGAGGGTAATCACAGATACGCAGTATTTT
j_call: TRBJ2-1; clone_size: -; d_call: TRBD1; v_call: TRBV10-1; cdr3_aa: CASTQTGQDGQFF; cdr3_nt: TGCGCCAGCACCCAGACAGGACAGGATGGGCAGTTCTTC
j_call: TRBJ2-7; clone_size: -; d_call: TRBD2; v_call: TRBV9; cdr3_aa: CASSVGGRGAEQYF; cdr3_nt: TGTGCCAGCAGCGTAGGCGGGAGAGGGGCCGAGCAGTACTTC
j_call: TRBJ2-3; clone_size: -; d_call: TRBD2; v_call: TRBV7-7; cdr3_aa: CASSLGTGRADTQYF; cdr3_nt: TGTGCTAGCAGCTTAGGGACCGGGAGGGCAGATACGCAGTATTTT
j_call: TRBJ2-1; clone_size: -; d_call: -; v_call: TRBV7-2; cdr3_aa: CASSLDAGSSYNEQFF; cdr3_nt: TGTGCCAGCAGCTTAGACGCGGGAAGCTCCTACAATGAGCAGTTCTTC
j_call: TRBJ2-3; clone_size: -; d_call: -; v_call: TRBV11-2; cdr3_aa: CASSLDGRSTDTQYF; cdr3_nt: TGTGCCAGCAGCTTAGATGGCCGAAGCACAGATACGCAGTATTTT
j_call: TRBJ1-2; clone_size: -; d_call: -; v_call: TRBV6-5; cdr3_aa: CASRNERDLYGYTF; cdr3_nt: TGTGCCAGCAGGAATGAACGGGACCTATATGGCTACACCTTC
j_call: TRBJ2-1; clone_size: -; d_call: -; v_call: TRBV7-3; cdr3_aa: CASSLIAGRIVEQFF; cdr3_nt: TGTGCCAGCAGCTTAATTGCCGGCAGAATCGTTGAGCAGTTCTTC
j_call: TRBJ2-5; clone_size: few; d_call: -; v_call: TRBV6-1; cdr3_aa: CASSKAGSETQYF; cdr3_nt: TGTGCCAGCAGTAAAGCAGGGTCTGAGACCCAGTACTTC
j_call: TRBJ2-7; clone_size: -; d_call: -; v_call: TRBV5-6; cdr3_aa: CASSRVELGQYF; cdr3_nt: TGTGCCAGCAGCAGAGTTGAACTTGGGCAGTACTTC
j_call: TRBJ1-2; clone_size: -; d_call: -; v_call: TRBV28; cdr3_aa: CASSLSAGNYGYTF; cdr3_nt: TGTGCCAGCAGTTTATCGGCCGGTAACTATGGCTACACCTTC
j_call: TRBJ1-1; clone_size: many; d_call: -; v_call: TRBV9; cdr3_aa: CASSLRAQNTEAFF; cdr3_nt: TGTGCCAGCAGCCTTCGGGCTCAGAACACTGAAGCTTTCTTT
j_call: TRBJ2-7; clone_size: -; d_call: -; v_call: TRBV7-2; cdr3_aa: CASSLIGRDEQYF; cdr3_nt: TGTGCCAGCAGCTTAATTGGGCGAGACGAGCAGTACTTC
j_call: TRBJ1-2; clone_size: -; d_call: TRBD1; v_call: TRBV27; cdr3_aa: CASSPKTGRNYGYTF; cdr3_nt: TGTGCCAGCAGTCCTAAGACAGGGAGGAACTATGGCTACACCTTC
j_call: TRBJ1-2; clone_size: -; d_call: -; v_call: TRBV19; cdr3_aa: CASSIVGNGYTF; cdr3_nt: TGTGCCAGTAGTATAGTAGGAAATGGCTACACCTTC
j_call: TRBJ2-5; clone_size: once; d_call: -; v_call: TRBV21-1; cdr3_aa: CASSKMGGEGFPCYF; cdr3_nt: TGTGCCAGCAGCAAAATGGGGGGAGAAGGGTTTCCCTGTTACTTC
j_call: TRBJ2-2; clone_size: -; d_call: -; v_call: TRBV5-5; cdr3_aa: CASSLGHSVDGELFF; cdr3_nt: TGTGCCAGCAGCCTGGGACACTCGGTCGACGGGGAGCTGTTTTTT
j_call: TRBJ2-1; clone_size: -; d_call: TRBD2; v_call: TRBV5-6; cdr3_aa: CASSFEERGEQFF; cdr3_nt: TGTGCCAGCAGCTTCGAGGAGCGGGGTGAGCAGTTCTTC
j_call: TRBJ1-4; clone_size: -; d_call: -; v_call: TRBV28; cdr3_aa: CASSQRGAEKLFF; cdr3_nt: TGTGCCAGCAGCCAAAGGGGGGCTGAAAAACTGTTTTTT
j_call: TRBJ2-1; clone_size: -; d_call: TRBD2; v_call: TRBV2; cdr3_aa: CASSEFSALAVVDEQFF; cdr3_nt: TGTGCCAGCAGTGAATTTTCCGCACTAGCGGTAGTGGATGAGCAGTTCTTC
j_call: TRBJ1-5; clone_size: -; d_call: -; v_call: TRBV5-5; cdr3_aa: CASSLTGNSNQPQHF; cdr3_nt: TGTGCCAGCAGCTTGACCGGGAATAGCAATCAGCCCCAGCATTTT
j_call: TRBJ2-5; clone_size: -; d_call: TRBD2; v_call: TRBV9; cdr3_aa: CASSLRTSGSETQYF; cdr3_nt: TGTGCCAGCAGCTTACGGACTAGCGGGAGCGAGACCCAGTACTTC
j_call: TRBJ1-2; clone_size: few; d_call: -; v_call: TRBV30; cdr3_aa: CASTANYGYTF; cdr3_nt: TGTGCCTCGACAGCTAACTATGGCTACACCTTC
j_call: TRBJ2-7; clone_size: -; d_call: -; v_call: TRBV27; cdr3_aa: CVSSWTSSYEQYF; cdr3_nt: TGTGTCAGCAGCTGGACATCTTCCTACGAGCAGTACTTC
j_call: TRBJ2-5; clone_size: -; d_call: -; v_call: TRBV18; cdr3_aa: CASSPDTKLETQYF; cdr3_nt: TGTGCCAGCTCACCGGACACAAAGCTCGAGACCCAGTACTTC
j_call: TRBJ2-3; clone_size: once; d_call: TRBD2; v_call: TRBV5-1; cdr3_aa: CASSYASGSTDTQYF; cdr3_nt: TGCGCCAGCAGTTACGCTAGCGGGAGCACAGATACGCAGTATTTT
j_call: TRBJ1-1; clone_size: few; d_call: -; v_call: TRBV6-5; cdr3_aa: CASSYSRGGAEAFF; cdr3_nt: TGTGCCAGCAGTTACTCGCGTGGGGGGGCTGAAGCTTTCTTT
j_call: TRBJ2-6; clone_size: -; d_call: -; v_call: TRBV6-5; cdr3_aa: CACGGISGANVLTF; cdr3_nt: TGTGCCTGCGGAGGGATCTCTGGGGCCAACGTCCTGACTTTC